What follows are 16 T cell receptor beta chains derived from one specimen sequenced in a study of CD8+CD57+ T cells in acquired aplastic anemia. TCR beta VDJ and CDR3 were profiled, and genomic DNA was the template. MiXCR, applied by TCRdb to the reads, yields one record per CDR3 protein. This sample has 55,000 to 60,000 distinct CDR3 sequences, with roughly three fifths found just once. The sequenced patients had an expansion of CD8+CD57+ cells seen by flow cytometry. The sample consisted of sorted CD4+, CD8+, or CD8+CD57+ T cells (not recorded which) from PBMCs. The receptors here all came from a human donor with aplastic anemia.

The chain uses TRBV29-1 and TRBJ2-7; possible D gene TRBD2, 6 bases. The CDR3 loop spans 16 amino acids. The V and J ends lost 5 bases and 2 bases respectively, with 22 bases between them. Germline V gene lookup returns CDR1 SQVTM and CDR2 ANQGSEA. CDR3 loop: CSVYPEGTLGPYEQYF. The CDR3 bases are TGCAGCGTTTATCCGGAGGGGACCCTAGGTCCCTACGAGCAGTACTTC.

This chain connects TRBV10-1 to TRBJ1-1; no clear D. V lost 2 bases, J lost 1 base, and 14 bases lay in between. This CDR3 has 16 residues. The V gene's germline CDR1 is WNHNN and CDR2 SYGVQD (reference sequence). The CDR3 DNA follows: TGCGCCAGCAGTGAGCCAGGACCCGGCGGGAACACTGAAGCTTTCTTT. This encodes CASSEPGPGGNTEAFF.

A remark on this clonotype: This may come from a read error, since a much larger clone is one base off. The V and J genes are TRBV9 and TRBJ2-3, with TRBD2 identical over 16 bases. The CDR3 contains 17 residues. Germline loops: CDR1 SGDLS, CDR2 YYNGEE. CDR3 loop: CASSPGTSGGVTGTQYF. In DNA, the CDR3 is TGTGCCAGCAGCCCCGGGACTAGCGGGGGGGTCACAGGTACGCAGTATTTT. Full variable domain (outside the CDR3, taken from reference TRBV9 and TRBJ2-3): DSGVTQTPKHLITATGQRVTLRCSPRSGDLSVYWYQQSLDQGLQFLIQYYNGEERAKGNILERFSAQQFPDLHSELNLSSLELGDSALYFCASSPGTSGGVTGTQYFGPGTRLTVL.

This clonotype appeared many times. The J gene is TRBJ2-7, the V gene TRBV6-1, with D possibly matching TRBD1 (6 bases). Germline V CDR1 and CDR2: MNHNS, SASEGT. CDR3 size: 13 residues. The V and J ends lost 6 bases and 3 bases respectively, with 12 bases between them. In DNA, the CDR3 is TGTGCCAGCAGAGAACAGGGTTACTACGAGCAGTACTTC. It translates to CASREQGYYEQYF.

The chain has TRBV7-8 and TRBJ2-5; a possible D gene is TRBD1 (5 bases). The CDR3 is 13 amino acids. V was clipped by 7 bases and J by 9 bases, with 18 bases between them. Germline CDR1 and CDR2: SGHVS and FQNEAQ. The CDR3 loop is CASNSGLRTAQYF. The CDR3 bases are TGTGCCAGCAACTCAGGGTTGCGGACGGCCCAGTACTTC. The variable domain in full, completed from reference TRBV7-8 and TRBJ2-5, reads GAGVSQSPRYKVAKRGQDVALRCDPISGHVSLFWYQQALGQGPEFLTYFQNEAQLDKSGLPSDRFFAERPEGSVSTLKIQRTQQEDSAVYLCASNSGLRTAQYFGPGTRLLVL.

V is TRBV6-1 and J is TRBJ1-6, with no clear D. The V gene lost 7 bases and the J gene lost 7 bases, with 8 bases spanning the gap. The CDR3 is made up of 12 amino acids. Germline CDR1 MNHNS, CDR2 SASEGT. CDR3 bases: TGTGCCAGCATAGTAGGGAATTCACCCCTCCACTTT. It yields the protein CASIVGNSPLHF.

This clonotype has a handful of counts. The chain has TRBV7-6 and TRBJ2-1, with D unclear. Germline V lookup: CDR1 SGHVS, CDR2 FNYEAQ. CDR3 length equals 13 residues. Trimming pared 5 bases from V and 7 bases from J, leaving 12 bases between. This CDR3 is CASSPSVANEQFF. CDR3 sequence (DNA): TGTGCCAGCAGCCCTAGTGTTGCGAATGAGCAGTTCTTC.

V usage is TRBV9 and J usage is TRBJ2-7; 7 bases align to TRBD1. CDR3 size: 14 residues. The germline gives CDR1 SGDLS, CDR2 YYNGEE. Trimming at V came to 4 bases and at J to 3 bases, leaving 7 bases not matched to a gene. The CDR3 loop reads CASSSGQASYEQYF. CDR3 coding DNA: TGTGCCAGCAGCTCCGGACAGGCGAGCTACGAGCAGTACTTC.

This clonotype was seen more than once but under ten times. The rearrangement uses TRBV25-1 and TRBJ1-2; D might be TRBD1 (5 bases). The germline gives CDR1 MGHDK, CDR2 SYGVNS. The CDR3 spans 14 residues. The V gene lost 1 base and the J gene lost 8 bases, with 14 bases spanning the gap. Here the CDR3 reads CASSESRGAYGYTF. CDR3 in DNA: TGTGCCAGCAGTGAATCGAGGGGCGCGTACGGCTACACCTTC.

At least ten counts were recorded for this clonotype. The chain employs TRBV9 and TRBJ1-2; 9 bases agree with TRBD1. CDR3 length: 15 amino acids. The junction had 4 bases not matched to a gene; V was cut back by 0 bases and J by 4 bases. Per the germline V gene, CDR1 is SGDLS and CDR2 is YYNGEE. CDR3 nucleotides: TGTGCCAGCAGCGTAGGAACAGGGGGCGGCTATGGCTACACCTTC. It is translated as CASSVGTGGGYGYTF.

This clonotype was seen ten or more times. The J gene is TRBJ1-4, the V gene TRBV6-6; D is ambiguous. CDR1 is MNHNY and CDR2 is SVGAGI in the germline V gene (reference sequence). CDR3 length: 11 residues. V was cut by 10 bases and J by 5 bases, with 8 bases left in between. The CDR3 DNA sequence: TGTGCCACCCGGCAGAATGAAAAACTGTTTTTT. This codes for CATRQNEKLFF.

The chain joins TRBV9 to TRBJ1-1; a possible D gene is TRBD1 (5 bases). The CDR3 is 14 residues long. Germline lookup yields CDR1 SGDLS and CDR2 YYNGEE. Trimming removed 4 bases at V and 7 bases at J, with 17 bases between. CDR3 sequence: CASSLRELGGEAFF. CDR3 DNA sequence: TGTGCCAGCAGCCTCCGTGAGTTGGGGGGTGAAGCTTTCTTT. The full variable domain, its missing parts supplied by reference TRBV9 and TRBJ1-1, is DSGVTQTPKHLITATGQRVTLRCSPRSGDLSVYWYQQSLDQGLQFLIQYYNGEERAKGNILERFSAQQFPDLHSELNLSSLELGDSALYFCASSLRELGGEAFFGQGTRLTVV.

This clonotype was counted only a few times. This sequence joins TRBV27 and TRBJ2-1; no reliable D call. Germline assignment: CDR1 MNHEY and CDR2 SMNVEV (reference sequence). The CDR3 has 14 residues. With 2 bases removed from V and 0 bases from J, the gap between germline ends came to 5 bases. CDR3 loop: CASSLSVSYNEQFF. The CDR3 DNA reads TGTGCCAGCAGTTTAAGCGTCTCCTACAATGAGCAGTTCTTC.

This clonotype was seen ten or more times. The gene calls are TRBV5-4 and TRBJ2-1, with D perhaps assigned TRBD1 or TRBD2 (7 bases each). Germline CDR1 SGHNT, CDR2 YYREEE (reference sequence). The length of the CDR3 is 14 residues. V dropped 7 bases and J dropped 7 bases, with 18 bases sitting between them. The CDR3 nucleotides are TGTGCCAGCGAGGGGGCGGGGGTGGGTAATGAGCAGTTCTTC. It translates to CASEGAGVGNEQFF.

Comment on this clonotype: Given the absence of the conserved phenylalanine or tryptophan at the CDR3 end, a read error is likely. The chain joins TRBV10-3 to TRBJ2-5; 7 nucleotides agree with TRBD2. The V gene's germline CDR1 is ENHRY and CDR2 SYGVKD. The CDR3 covers 15 residues. V shed 3 bases, J shed 1 base, and the junction held 5 bases outside the gene matches. This chain's CDR3 is CAISESGESQETQYL. CDR3 nucleotides: TGTGCCATCAGTGAAAGCGGGGAGTCCCAAGAGACCCAGTACCTC.

This clonotype was observed once. The rearrangement joins TRBV25-1 to TRBJ1-1; TRBD1 might be the D (5 bases). V was pared by 7 bases and J by 5 bases, with 17 bases between. From germline, CDR1 is MGHDK and CDR2 SYGVNS. The CDR3 spans 14 residues. The CDR3 protein is CASKLGVPGTEAFF. For the CDR3, the DNA is TGTGCCAGCAAACTGGGGGTCCCTGGGACTGAAGCTTTCTTT.